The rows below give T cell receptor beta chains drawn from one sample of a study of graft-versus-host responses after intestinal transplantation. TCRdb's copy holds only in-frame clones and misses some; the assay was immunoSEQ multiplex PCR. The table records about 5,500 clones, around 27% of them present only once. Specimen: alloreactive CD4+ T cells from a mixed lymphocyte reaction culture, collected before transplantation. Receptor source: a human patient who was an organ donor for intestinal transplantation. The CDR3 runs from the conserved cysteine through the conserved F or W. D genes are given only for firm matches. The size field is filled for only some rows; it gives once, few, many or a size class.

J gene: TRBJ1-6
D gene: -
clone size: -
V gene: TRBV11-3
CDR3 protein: CASSLQNNSPLHF
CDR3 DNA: TGTGCCAGCAGCTTACAAAATAATTCACCCCTCCACTTT

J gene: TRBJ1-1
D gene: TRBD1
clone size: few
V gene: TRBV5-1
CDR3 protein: CASSWGDRVNTEAFF
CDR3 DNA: TGCGCCAGCAGCTGGGGGGACAGGGTGAACACTGAAGCTTTCTTT

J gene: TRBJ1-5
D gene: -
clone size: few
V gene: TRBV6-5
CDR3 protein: CASRQGNQPQHF
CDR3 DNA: TGTGCCAGCAGACAGGGCAATCAGCCCCAGCATTTT

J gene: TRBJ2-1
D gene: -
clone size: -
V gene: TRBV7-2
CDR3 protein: CASSISELYNEQFF
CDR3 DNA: TGTGCCAGCAGCATTAGCGAGCTCTACAATGAGCAGTTCTTC

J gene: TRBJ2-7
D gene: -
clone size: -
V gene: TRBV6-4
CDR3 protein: CASSGGQQSYEQYF
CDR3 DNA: TGTGCCAGCAGTGGGGGCCAACAATCCTACGAGCAGTACTTC

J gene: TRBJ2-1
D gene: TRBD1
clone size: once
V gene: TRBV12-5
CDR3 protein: CASGSGTGGSYNEQFF
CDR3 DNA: TGTGCTAGTGGTTCCGGGACAGGGGGCTCCTACAATGAGCAGTTCTTC

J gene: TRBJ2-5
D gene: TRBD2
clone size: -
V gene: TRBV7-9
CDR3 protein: CASSFGSSGRVGETQYF
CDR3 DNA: TGTGCCAGCAGCTTCGGGAGTAGCGGGAGAGTAGGGGAGACCCAGTACTTC

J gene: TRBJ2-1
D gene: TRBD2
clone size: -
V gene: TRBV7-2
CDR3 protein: CASSLVGGGAGNEQFF
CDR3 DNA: TGTGCCAGCAGCTTAGTAGGCGGGGGGGCCGGTAATGAGCAGTTCTTC

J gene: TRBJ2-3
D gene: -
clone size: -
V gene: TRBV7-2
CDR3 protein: CASSLSDTQYF
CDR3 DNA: TGTGCCAGCAGCTTGTCAGATACGCAGTATTTT

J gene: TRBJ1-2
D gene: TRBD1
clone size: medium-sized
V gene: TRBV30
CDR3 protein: CAWRGQGSYGYTF
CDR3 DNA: TGTGCCTGGAGGGGACAGGGGAGCTATGGCTACACCTTC

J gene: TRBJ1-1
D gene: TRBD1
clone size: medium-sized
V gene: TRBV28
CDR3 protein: CASSFQGGLFPNAFF
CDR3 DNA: TGTGCCAGCAGTTTTCAGGGGGGGTTATTCCCTAATGCTTTCTTT

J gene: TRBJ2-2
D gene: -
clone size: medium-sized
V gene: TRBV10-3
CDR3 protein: CAISGVSNTGELFF
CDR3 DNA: TGTGCCATCAGTGGAGTTTCGAACACCGGGGAGCTGTTTTTT

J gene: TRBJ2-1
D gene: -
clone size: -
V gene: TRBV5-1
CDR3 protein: CASSLGPTQYNEQFF
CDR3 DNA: TGCGCCAGCAGCTTGGGGCCAACCCAGTACAATGAGCAGTTCTTC

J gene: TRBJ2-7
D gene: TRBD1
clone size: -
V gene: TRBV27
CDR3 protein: CASRTRFRTGVYEQYF
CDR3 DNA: TGTGCCAGCAGAACCAGGTTCAGGACAGGGGTATACGAGCAGTACTTC

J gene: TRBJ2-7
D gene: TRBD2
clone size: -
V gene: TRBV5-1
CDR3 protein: CASSLGSGRSYEQYF
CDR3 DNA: TGCGCCAGCAGCTTGGGAAGCGGGAGGTCCTACGAGCAGTACTTC

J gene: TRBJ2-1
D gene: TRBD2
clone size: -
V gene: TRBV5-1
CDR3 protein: CASSFGLAGNNEQFF
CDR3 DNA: TGCGCCAGCAGCTTCGGGCTAGCGGGAAACAATGAGCAGTTCTTC

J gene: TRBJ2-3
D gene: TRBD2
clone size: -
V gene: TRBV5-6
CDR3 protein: CASSLGAGVTDTQYF
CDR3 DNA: TGTGCCAGCAGCTTGGGAGCGGGGGTCACAGATACGCAGTATTTT

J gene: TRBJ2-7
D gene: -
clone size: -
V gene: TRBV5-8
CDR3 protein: CASSLGGASYEQYF
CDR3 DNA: TGTGCCAGCAGCTTGGGGGGGGCTAGCTACGAGCAGTACTTC

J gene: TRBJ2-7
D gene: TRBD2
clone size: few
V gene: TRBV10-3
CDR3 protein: CAIRDARGGGSYEQYF
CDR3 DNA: TGTGCCATCAGGGACGCGCGGGGCGGGGGGTCCTACGAGCAGTACTTC

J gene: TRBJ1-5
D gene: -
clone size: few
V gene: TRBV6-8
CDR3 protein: CASSGPAGFQPQHF
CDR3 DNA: TGTGCCAGCAGTGGCCCCGCAGGGTTCCAGCCCCAGCATTTT

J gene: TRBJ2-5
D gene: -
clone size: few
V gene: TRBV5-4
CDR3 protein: CASSFSAGQETQYF
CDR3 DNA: TGTGCCAGCAGCTTTTCGGCTGGCCAAGAGACCCAGTACTTC

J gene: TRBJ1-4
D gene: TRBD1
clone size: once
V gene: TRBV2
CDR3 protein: CASRIDRGGEKLFF
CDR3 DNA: TGTGCCAGCAGGATTGACAGGGGGGGGGAAAAACTGTTTTTT

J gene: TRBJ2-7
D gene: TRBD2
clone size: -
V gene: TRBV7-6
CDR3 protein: CASSSSGAYEQYF
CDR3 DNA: TGTGCCAGCAGCTCTAGCGGAGCCTACGAGCAGTACTTC

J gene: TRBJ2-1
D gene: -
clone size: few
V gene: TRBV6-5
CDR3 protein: CASRTGSYNEQFF
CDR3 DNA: TGTGCCAGTCGAACAGGATCCTACAATGAGCAGTTCTTC

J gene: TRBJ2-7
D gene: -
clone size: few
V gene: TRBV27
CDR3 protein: CASSPHLPSGTLYEQYF
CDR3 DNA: TGTGCCAGCAGTCCCCATCTCCCCTCCGGGACACTATACGAGCAGTACTTC

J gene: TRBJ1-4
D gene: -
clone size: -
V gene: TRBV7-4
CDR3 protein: CASSPESGAEKLFF
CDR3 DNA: TGTGCCAGCAGCCCCGAGTCAGGGGCGGAAAAACTGTTTTTT

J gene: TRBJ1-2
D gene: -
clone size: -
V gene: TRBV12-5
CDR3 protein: CASGLGRGLPSF
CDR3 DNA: TGTGCTAGTGGTTTGGGGAGGGGACTCCCAAGCTTC

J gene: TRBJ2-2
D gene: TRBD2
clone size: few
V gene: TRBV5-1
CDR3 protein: CASSYQLAGTGELFF
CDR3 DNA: TGCGCCAGCAGCTACCAATTAGCGGGAACCGGGGAGCTGTTTTTT

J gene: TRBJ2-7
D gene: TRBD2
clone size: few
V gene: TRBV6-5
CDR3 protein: CASGTSGYEQYF
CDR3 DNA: TGTGCCAGCGGGACTAGCGGCTACGAGCAGTACTTC

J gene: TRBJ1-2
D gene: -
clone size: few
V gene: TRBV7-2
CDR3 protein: CASSLAGWYGYTF
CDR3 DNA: TGTGCCAGCAGCTTAGCAGGATGGTATGGCTACACCTTC

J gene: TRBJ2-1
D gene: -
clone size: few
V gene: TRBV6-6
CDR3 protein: CASGRPGEGGEQFF
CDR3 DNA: TGTGCCAGCGGACGGCCCGGAGAGGGCGGTGAGCAGTTCTTC

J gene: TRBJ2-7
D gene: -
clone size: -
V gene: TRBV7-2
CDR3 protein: CASSLTGPSPYEQYF
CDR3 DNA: TGTGCCAGCAGCCTAACGGGGCCTTCGCCCTACGAGCAGTACTTC

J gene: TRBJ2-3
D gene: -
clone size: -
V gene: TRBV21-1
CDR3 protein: CASSKDQWGGDCTDTQYF
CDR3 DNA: TGTGCCAGCAGCAAAGATCAATGGGGCGGGGATTGCACAGATACGCAGTATTTT

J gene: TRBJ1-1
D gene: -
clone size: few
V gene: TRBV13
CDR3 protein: CASSSLTEAFF
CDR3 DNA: TGTGCCAGCAGCTCCCTCACTGAAGCTTTCTTT

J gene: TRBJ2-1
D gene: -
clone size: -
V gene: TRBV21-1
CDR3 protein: CASSKRLATPSDNEQFF
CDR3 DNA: TGTGCCAGCAGTAAGCGGTTAGCTACACCATCCGACAATGAGCAGTTCTTC

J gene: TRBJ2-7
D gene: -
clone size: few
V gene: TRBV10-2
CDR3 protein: CASSRGSSYEQYF
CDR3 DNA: TGCGCCAGCAGTCGAGGCAGCTCCTACGAGCAGTACTTC

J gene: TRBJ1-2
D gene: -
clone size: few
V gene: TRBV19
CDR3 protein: CASSSLPRGGHGYTF
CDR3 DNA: TGTGCCAGTAGTTCCCTCCCGAGGGGGGGCCATGGCTACACCTTC

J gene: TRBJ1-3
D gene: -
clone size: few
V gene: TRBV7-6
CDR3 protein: CASSLAGANTIYF
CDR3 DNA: TGTGCCAGCAGCTTAGCGGGGGCAAACACCATATATTTT

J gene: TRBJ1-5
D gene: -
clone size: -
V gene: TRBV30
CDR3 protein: CAWSVKVPGAGQPQHF
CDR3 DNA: TGTGCCTGGAGTGTAAAGGTTCCAGGGGCGGGTCAGCCCCAGCATTTT